The 20 T cell receptor beta chains below come from one sample, sequenced in a study of chemoradiotherapy in HPV16-positive cancers (dated by TCRdb to the early 2020s). To prepare the library, the immunoSEQ multiplex PCR assay was applied. TCRdb obtained this table from immuneACCESS and retained in-frame rearrangements with V and J assigned. These tables miss some clones; where compared with another copy, unresolved V genes account for less than half of the shortfall, and the remainder is unexplained. The sample table holds 1,500 to 2,000 clones, of which 70% to 85% were seen once. 11% of the sample is taken by the ten largest. The sequencing here drew on tumor tissue, taken from a patient who underwent chemoradiotherapy. The receptor source for this set is a human donor with HPV-associated anogenital cancer.

The chain employs TRBV5-6 and TRBJ2-7; D is undetermined. This CDR3 is built from 12 residues. Germline assignment: CDR1 SGHDT and CDR2 YYEEEE. V lost 2 bases and J 9 bases, leaving 12 bases between the germline ends. CDR3 in DNA: TGTGCCAGCAGCTTTTCGATTTCCGGGCAGTACTTC. It specifies CASSFSISGQYF.

The V call is TRBV14, the J call TRBJ2-1, with unresolved D. The CDR3 consists of 13 residues. Looked up from germline, CDR1 is SGHDN and CDR2 is FVKESK. V lost 2 bases and J lost 3, with 5 bases in between. CDR3 residues: CASSQSIYNEQFF. The CDR3 coding sequence is TGTGCCAGCAGCCAATCGATCTACAATGAGCAGTTCTTC.

This chain links TRBV7-3 with TRBJ1-4; D may be TRBD1 (5 bases). The CDR3 is made up of 16 amino acids. The ends were cut back, 1 base at V and 7 bases at J, with 16 bases in the middle. The germline CDR1 and CDR2 sequences are SGHTA and FQGTGA. The CDR3 sequence is CASSLRVVGEGEKLFF. CDR3 bases: TGTGCCAGCAGCTTAAGGGTGGTAGGGGAAGGTGAAAAACTGTTTTTT.

This clone showed up just a few times. One end of the junction fails to match germline, which may point to a read error. The V call is TRBV7-7, the J call TRBJ2-1; weak D call: TRBD1 (6 bases). The CDR3 extends over 13 amino acids. Germline CDR1 reads SSHAT; CDR2 reads FNYEAQ (reference sequence). This CDR3 is CASSPGQNNEQFF. The DNA for the CDR3 is TGTGCTAGCAGCCCAGGACAGAACAATGAGCAGTTCTTC.

The chain couples TRBV5-1 to TRBJ2-7, with D possibly TRBD1 on 5 matching bases. V lost 6 bases and J lost 0, with 13 bases in between. The germline V gene has CDR1 SGHRS and CDR2 YFSETQ. The CDR3 sequence is 14 residues long. CDR3 sequence: CASKGQGASYEQYF. The CDR3, as DNA: TGCGCCAGCAAAGGACAAGGGGCCTCCTACGAGCAGTACTTC.

The chain joins TRBV6-6 to TRBJ1-5; D not certain. The CDR3 loop spans 14 amino acids. V was shortened by 0 bases and J by 6 bases, with 9 bases between the two germline ends. Germline V gene lookup returns CDR1 MNHNY and CDR2 SVGAGI (reference sequence). The CDR3 region is CASSYSAAPQPQHF. The CDR3 nucleotides read TGTGCCAGCAGTTACTCCGCGGCTCCTCAGCCCCAGCATTTT.

The rearrangement joins TRBV7-9 to TRBJ2-3; no clear D. V was trimmed by 0 bases and J by 2 bases, leaving 6 bases between them. CDR1 is SEHNR and CDR2 is FQNEAQ in the germline V gene (reference sequence). The CDR3 runs 14 residues. The CDR3 DNA reads as TGTGCCAGCAGCTTAGCGGTCCTCACAGATACGCAGTATTTT. This sequence encodes CASSLAVLTDTQYF.

The rearrangement joins TRBV4-2 to TRBJ1-1; TRBD1 is a possible D gene (6 bases). CDR3 length: 14 residues. The ends were cut back, 5 bases at V and 1 base at J, with 11 bases in the middle. Germline assignment: CDR1 LGHNA and CDR2 YNFKEQ. The DNA of the CDR3 is TGTGCCAGCAGCTTGAGCAGGGGGAACACTGAAGCTTTCTTT. Protein sequence: CASSLSRGNTEAFF.

The chain uses TRBV12-5 and TRBJ2-2, with 7 bases identical to TRBD1. V lost 5 bases and J lost 6; bases outside the gene matches: 3. The CDR3 has 13 amino acids. Per the germline V gene, CDR1 is LGHNT and CDR2 is FRNRAP. CDR3 sequence reads: CASGLTGAGELFF. CDR3 bases: TGTGCTAGTGGTCTTACAGGGGCCGGGGAGCTGTTTTTT.

The chain combines TRBV9 with TRBJ2-5; 13 positions match TRBD2. Germline lookup yields CDR1 SGDLS and CDR2 YYNGEE. V lost 3 bases, J lost 4 bases, and 6 bases stayed unmatched. The CDR3 sequence is 16 residues long. The CDR3 DNA is TGTGCCAGCAGCGCCAGACTAGCGGGAGGCCCAGAGACCCAGTACTTC. Encoded protein: CASSARLAGGPETQYF.

The chain uses TRBV10-1 and TRBJ1-2; 8 positions agree with TRBD1. The CDR3 totals 16 residues. Unmatched junction bases numbered 5, after V lost 2 bases and J lost 0 bases. Germline V CDR1 and CDR2: WNHNN, SYGVQD (reference sequence). CDR3 sequence (DNA): TGCGCCAGCAGTGAGAGGGACAGGAGAACTAACTATGGCTACACCTTC. This gives the protein CASSERDRRTNYGYTF.

The chain has TRBV5-4 and TRBJ1-2; the D is unclear. The CDR3 is 13 residues long. V lost 0 bases and J 8 bases, leaving 11 bases between the germline ends. CDR1 and CDR2 (germline): SGHNT, YYREEE (reference sequence). CDR3 coding DNA: TGTGCCAGCAGCTTGGAGGAAAACCGGGGCTACACCTTC. Translated: CASSLEENRGYTF. Drawing the rest from reference TRBV5-4 and TRBJ1-2, the complete variable domain is ETGVTQSPTHLIKTRGQQVTLRCSSQSGHNTVSWYQQALGQGPQFIFQYYREEENGRGNFPPRFSGLQFPNYSSELNVNALELDDSALYLCASSLEENRGYTFGSGTRLTVV.

V and J are TRBV5-1 and TRBJ2-2; 8 bases are a match to TRBD1. V trimming: 4 bases; J trimming: 3 bases; junction bases outside the gene matches: 5. CDR3 length: 15 amino acids. Germline values: CDR1 SGHRS, CDR2 YFSETQ. CDR3 nucleotides: TGCGCCAGCAGCGTGGGACAGGCGCACACCGGGGAGCTGTTTTTT. It translates to CASSVGQAHTGELFF.

This sequence joins TRBV11-3 and TRBJ2-1, with a tentative D call TRBD2 (6 bases). This CDR3 region has 15 residues. The ends were cut back, 1 base at V and 7 bases at J, with 14 bases in the middle. The germline V gene has CDR1 SGHNT and CDR2 YENEEA. The CDR3 region is CASSLGGGMGNEQFF. The CDR3 coding sequence is TGTGCCAGCAGCTTAGGCGGCGGGATGGGTAATGAGCAGTTCTTC.

The J gene is TRBJ2-1, the V gene TRBV7-2; 8 bases agree with TRBD2. Germline CDR1 reads SGHTA; CDR2 reads FQGNSA. The CDR3 has 16 amino acids. Losses at the gene ends were 3 bases for V and 4 bases for J; bases not matched to a gene: 8. In nucleotides, the CDR3 is TGTGCCAGCAGCTTTTCCGGCGGGGGGTTATACAATGAGCAGTTCTTC. This codes for CASSFSGGGLYNEQFF. Combining the CDR3 with reference TRBV7-2 and TRBJ2-1 gives the whole variable domain GAGVSQSPSNKVTEKGKDVELRCDPISGHTALYWYRQSLGQGLEFLIYFQGNSAPDKSGLPSDRFSAERTGGSVSTLTIQRTQQEDSAVYLCASSFSGGGLYNEQFFGPGTRLTVL.

CDR3 sequence: CATSRWRDEQFF. The CDR3 DNA reads as TGTGCCACCTCCCGATGGCGGGATGAGCAGTTCTTC. The chain couples TRBV15 to TRBJ2-1; tentative D call: TRBD2 (5 bases). Germline V gene sequence: CDR1 LNHNV, CDR2 YYDKDF (reference sequence). The CDR3 sequence is 12 residues long. V gave up 8 bases and J gave up 8 bases, with 13 bases separating them.

V is TRBV7-9 and J is TRBJ2-7; D is unresolved. The germline CDR1 and CDR2 sequences are SEHNR and FQNEAQ (reference sequence). This CDR3 is built from 15 residues. Deletions cut 5 bases from V and 6 bases from J, with 20 bases between. The CDR3 spells CASSRTSDISAEQYF. CDR3 nucleotide sequence: TGTGCCAGCAGCCGAACAAGCGACATATCAGCCGAGCAGTACTTC.

This clone was detected only once. This chain connects TRBV5-8 to TRBJ1-1; D not resolved. This CDR3 has 14 amino acids. Deletions cut 0 bases from V and 3 bases from J, with 9 bases between. Germline CDR1 is SGHTS and CDR2 is YDEGEE. The CDR3, as DNA: TGTGCCAGCAGCTTGGCAGGCCCGGACACTGAAGCTTTCTTT. Its translation is CASSLAGPDTEAFF.

In nucleotides, the CDR3 is TGTGCCAGCAGCTCAACAAGGGTGGCAGTTTACGAGCAGTACTTC. Its protein is CASSSTRVAVYEQYF. This chain links TRBV13 with TRBJ2-7; D gene ambiguous. CDR3 size: 15 residues. Germline lookup yields CDR1 PRHDT and CDR2 FYEKMQ (reference sequence). V was shortened by 4 bases and J by 4 bases, with 17 bases between the two germline ends.

The V call is TRBV5-6, the J call TRBJ1-1; D is possibly TRBD1 (5 bases). V was trimmed by 2 bases and J by 5 bases, leaving 19 bases between them. This CDR3 region has 16 residues. CDR1 is SGHDT and CDR2 is YYEEEE in the germline V gene. CDR3 in amino acids: CASSFGLRQSTTEAFF. As DNA, the CDR3 is TGTGCCAGCAGCTTCGGTCTGAGACAGAGTACAACTGAAGCTTTCTTT.